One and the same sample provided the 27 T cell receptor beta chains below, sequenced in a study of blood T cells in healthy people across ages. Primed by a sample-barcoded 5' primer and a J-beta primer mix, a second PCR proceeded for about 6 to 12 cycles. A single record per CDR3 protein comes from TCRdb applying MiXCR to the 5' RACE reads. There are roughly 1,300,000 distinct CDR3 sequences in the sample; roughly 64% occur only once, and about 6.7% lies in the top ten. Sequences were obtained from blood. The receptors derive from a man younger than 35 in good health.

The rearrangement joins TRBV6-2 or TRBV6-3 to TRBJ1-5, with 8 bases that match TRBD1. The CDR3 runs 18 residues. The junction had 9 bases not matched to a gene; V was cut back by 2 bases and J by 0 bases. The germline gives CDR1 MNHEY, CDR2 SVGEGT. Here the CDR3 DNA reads TGTGCCAGCAGTTACACCGTGTCAGGGGGCAATAGCAATCAGCCCCAGCATTTT. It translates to CASSYTVSGGNSNQPQHF.

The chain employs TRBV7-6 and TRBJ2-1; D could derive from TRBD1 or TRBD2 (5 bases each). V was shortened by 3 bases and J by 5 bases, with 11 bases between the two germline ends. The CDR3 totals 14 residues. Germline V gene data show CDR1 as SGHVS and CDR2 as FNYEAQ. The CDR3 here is CASSLRDPNNEQFF. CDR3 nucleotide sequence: TGTGCCAGCAGCTTGAGGGACCCCAACAATGAGCAGTTCTTC. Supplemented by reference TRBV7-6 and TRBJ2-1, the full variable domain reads GAGVSQSPRYKVTKRGQDVALRCDPISGHVSLYWYRQALGQGPEFLTYFNYEAQQDKSGLPNDRFSAERPEGSISTLTIQRTEQRDSAMYRCASSLRDPNNEQFFGPGTRLTVL.

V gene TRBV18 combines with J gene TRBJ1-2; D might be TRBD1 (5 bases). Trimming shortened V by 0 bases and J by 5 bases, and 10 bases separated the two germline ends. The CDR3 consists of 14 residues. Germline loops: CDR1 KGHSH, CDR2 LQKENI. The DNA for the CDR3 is TGTGCCAGCTCACCACCGAGACAGTTTTATGGCTACACCTTC. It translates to CASSPPRQFYGYTF.

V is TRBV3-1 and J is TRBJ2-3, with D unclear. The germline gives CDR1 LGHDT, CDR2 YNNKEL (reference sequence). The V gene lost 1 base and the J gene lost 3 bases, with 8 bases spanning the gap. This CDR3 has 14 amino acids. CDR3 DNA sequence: TGTGCCAGCAGCCAAGGACCCTTTACAGATACGCAGTATTTT. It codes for CASSQGPFTDTQYF.

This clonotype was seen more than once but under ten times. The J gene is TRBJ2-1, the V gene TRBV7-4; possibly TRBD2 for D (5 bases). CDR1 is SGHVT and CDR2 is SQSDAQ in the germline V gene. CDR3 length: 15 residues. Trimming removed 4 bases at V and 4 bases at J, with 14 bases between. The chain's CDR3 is CASSSLSRRYNEQFF. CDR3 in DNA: TGTGCCAGCAGCTCCCTTTCCCGGAGGTACAATGAGCAGTTCTTC. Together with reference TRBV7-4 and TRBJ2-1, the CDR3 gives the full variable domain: GAGVSQSPRYKVAKRGRDVALRCDSISGHVTLYWYRQTLGQGSEVLTYSQSDAQRDKSGRPSGRFSAERPERSVSTLKIQRTEQGDSAVYLCASSSLSRRYNEQFFGPGTRLTVL.

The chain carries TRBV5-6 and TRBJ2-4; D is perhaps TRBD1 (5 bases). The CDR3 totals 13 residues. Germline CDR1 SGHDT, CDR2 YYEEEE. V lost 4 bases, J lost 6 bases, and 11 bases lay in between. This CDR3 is CASSPGPRNIQYF. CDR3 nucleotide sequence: TGTGCCAGCAGCCCAGGGCCCCGAAACATTCAGTACTTC.

CDR3 sequence reads: CASSHPGQGSTDTQYF. The CDR3, as DNA: TGTGCCAGCAGCCATCCAGGACAGGGAAGCACAGATACGCAGTATTTT. The chain couples TRBV7-9 to TRBJ2-3, with 8 bases matching TRBD1. The V segment lost 5 bases and the J segment 0 bases; nucleotides outside the gene matches: 7. Germline V lookup: CDR1 SEHNR, CDR2 FQNEAQ (reference sequence). The CDR3 spans 16 residues.

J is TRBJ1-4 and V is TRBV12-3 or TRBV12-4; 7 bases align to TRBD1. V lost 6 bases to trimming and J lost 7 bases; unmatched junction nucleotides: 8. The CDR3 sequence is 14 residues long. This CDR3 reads CASRRQGGLEKLFF. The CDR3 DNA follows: TGTGCCAGCAGGAGACAGGGAGGGCTTGAAAAACTGTTTTTT.

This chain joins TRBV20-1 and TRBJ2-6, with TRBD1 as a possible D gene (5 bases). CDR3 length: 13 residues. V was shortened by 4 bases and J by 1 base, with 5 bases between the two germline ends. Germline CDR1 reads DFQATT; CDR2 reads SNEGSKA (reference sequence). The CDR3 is CSATGSGANVLTF. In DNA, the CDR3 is TGCAGTGCTACAGGGTCTGGGGCCAACGTCCTGACTTTC.

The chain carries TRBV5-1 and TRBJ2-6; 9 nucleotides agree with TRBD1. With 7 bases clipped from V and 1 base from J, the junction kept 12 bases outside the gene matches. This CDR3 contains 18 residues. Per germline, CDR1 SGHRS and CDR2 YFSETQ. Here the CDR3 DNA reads TGCGCCAGCCACTACAGGGGGCCCTCCAGGTCTGGGGCCAACGTCCTGACTTTC. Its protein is CASHYRGPSRSGANVLTF. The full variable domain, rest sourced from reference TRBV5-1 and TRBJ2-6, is KAGVTQTPRYLIKTRGQQVTLSCSPISGHRSVSWYQQTPGQGLQFLFEYFSETQRNKGNFPGRFSGRQFSNSRSEMNVSTLELGDSALYLCASHYRGPSRSGANVLTFGAGSRLTVL.

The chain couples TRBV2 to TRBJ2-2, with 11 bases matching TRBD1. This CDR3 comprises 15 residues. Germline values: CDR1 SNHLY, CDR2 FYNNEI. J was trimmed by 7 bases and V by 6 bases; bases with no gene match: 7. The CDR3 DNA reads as TGTGCCAGCAGGCTCCGGGACAGGGGGTACGGGGAGCTGTTTTTT. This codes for CASRLRDRGYGELFF.

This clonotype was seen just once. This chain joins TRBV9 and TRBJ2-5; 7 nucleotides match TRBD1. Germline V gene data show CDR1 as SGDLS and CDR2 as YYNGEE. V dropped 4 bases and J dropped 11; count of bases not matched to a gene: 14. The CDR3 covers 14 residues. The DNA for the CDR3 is TGTGCCAGCAGCCTATACAACAGGGGCGATGAGCAGTACTTC. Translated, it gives CASSLYNRGDEQYF.

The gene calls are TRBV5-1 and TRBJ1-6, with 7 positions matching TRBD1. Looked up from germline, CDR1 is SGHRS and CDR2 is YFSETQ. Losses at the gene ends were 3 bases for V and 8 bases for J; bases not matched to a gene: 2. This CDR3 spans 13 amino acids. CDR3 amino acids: CASSYGQDSPLHF. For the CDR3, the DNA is TGCGCCAGCAGCTACGGACAGGATTCACCCCTCCACTTT.

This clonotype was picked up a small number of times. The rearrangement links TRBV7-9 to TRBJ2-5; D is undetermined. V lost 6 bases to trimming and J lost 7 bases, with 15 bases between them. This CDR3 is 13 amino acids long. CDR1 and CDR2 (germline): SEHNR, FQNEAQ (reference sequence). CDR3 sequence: CASSYRNEGTQYF. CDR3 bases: TGTGCCAGCAGTTACCGAAACGAAGGGACCCAGTACTTC.

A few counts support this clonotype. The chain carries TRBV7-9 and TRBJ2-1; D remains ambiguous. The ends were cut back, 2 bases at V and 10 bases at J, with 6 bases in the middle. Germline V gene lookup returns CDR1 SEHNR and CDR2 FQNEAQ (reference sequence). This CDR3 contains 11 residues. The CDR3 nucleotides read TGTGCCAGCAGCTTAACCCCGGAGCAGTTCTTC. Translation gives CASSLTPEQFF.

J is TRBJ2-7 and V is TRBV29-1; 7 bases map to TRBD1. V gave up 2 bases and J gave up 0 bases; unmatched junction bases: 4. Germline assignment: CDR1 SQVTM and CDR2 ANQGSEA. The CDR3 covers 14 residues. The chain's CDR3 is CSVERTGNSYEQYF. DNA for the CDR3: TGCAGCGTTGAAAGGACAGGCAACTCCTACGAGCAGTACTTC.

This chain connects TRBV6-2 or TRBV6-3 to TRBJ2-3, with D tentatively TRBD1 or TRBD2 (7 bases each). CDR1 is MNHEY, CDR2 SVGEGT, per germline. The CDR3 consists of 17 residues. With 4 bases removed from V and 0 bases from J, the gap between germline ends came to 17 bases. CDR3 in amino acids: CASSSPRGGPSTDTQYF. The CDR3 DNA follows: TGTGCCAGCAGTTCCCCCAGGGGGGGTCCAAGCACAGATACGCAGTATTTT.

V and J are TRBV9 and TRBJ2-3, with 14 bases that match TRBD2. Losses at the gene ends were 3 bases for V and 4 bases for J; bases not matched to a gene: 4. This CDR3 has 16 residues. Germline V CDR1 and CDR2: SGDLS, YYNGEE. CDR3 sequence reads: CASSEGTSGSPDTQYF. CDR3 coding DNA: TGTGCCAGCAGCGAAGGGACTAGCGGGAGTCCAGATACGCAGTATTTT. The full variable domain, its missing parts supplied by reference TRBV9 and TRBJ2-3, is DSGVTQTPKHLITATGQRVTLRCSPRSGDLSVYWYQQSLDQGLQFLIQYYNGEERAKGNILERFSAQQFPDLHSELNLSSLELGDSALYFCASSEGTSGSPDTQYFGPGTRLTVL.

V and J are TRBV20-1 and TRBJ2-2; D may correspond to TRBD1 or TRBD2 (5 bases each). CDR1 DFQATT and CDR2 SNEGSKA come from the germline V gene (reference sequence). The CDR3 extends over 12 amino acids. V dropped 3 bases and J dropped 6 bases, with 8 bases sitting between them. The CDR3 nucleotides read TGCAGTGCTAGTGAGGGGCCCGGGGAGCTGTTTTTT. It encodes CSASEGPGELFF.

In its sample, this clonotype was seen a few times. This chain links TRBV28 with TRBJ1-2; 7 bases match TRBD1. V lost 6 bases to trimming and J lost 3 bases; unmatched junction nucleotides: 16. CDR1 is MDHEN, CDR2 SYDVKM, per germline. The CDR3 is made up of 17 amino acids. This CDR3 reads CASSPPQTGREDYGYTF. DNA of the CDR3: TGTGCCAGCAGCCCCCCCCAGACAGGGCGGGAAGACTATGGCTACACCTTC.

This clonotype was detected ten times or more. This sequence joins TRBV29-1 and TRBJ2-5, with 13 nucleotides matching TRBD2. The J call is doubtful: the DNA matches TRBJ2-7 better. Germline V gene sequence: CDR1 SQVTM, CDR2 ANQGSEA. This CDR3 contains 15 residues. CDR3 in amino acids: CSVEGLAGGLDEQYF. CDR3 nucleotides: TGCAGCGTTGAAGGACTAGCGGGAGGCTTGGACGAGCAGTACTTC.

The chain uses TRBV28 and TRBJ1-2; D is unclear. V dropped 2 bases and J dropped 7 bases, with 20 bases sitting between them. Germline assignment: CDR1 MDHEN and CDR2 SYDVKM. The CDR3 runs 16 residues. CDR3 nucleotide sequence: TGTGCCAGCAGTTTAACAATTTCCGGTTTTACAGTTGGCTACACCTTC. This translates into CASSLTISGFTVGYTF.

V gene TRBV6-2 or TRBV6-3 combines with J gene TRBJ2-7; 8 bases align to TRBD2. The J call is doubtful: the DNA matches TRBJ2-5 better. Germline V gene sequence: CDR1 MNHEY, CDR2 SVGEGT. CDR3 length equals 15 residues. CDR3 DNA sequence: TGTGCCAGCAAAGGGTCAAGCGGGAGTTGGGAGACCCAGTACTTC. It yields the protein CASKGSSGSWETQYF.

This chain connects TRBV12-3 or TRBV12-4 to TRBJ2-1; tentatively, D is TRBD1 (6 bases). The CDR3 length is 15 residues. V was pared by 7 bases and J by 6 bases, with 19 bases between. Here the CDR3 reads CASIPAVQGGNEQFF. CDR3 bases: TGTGCCAGCATCCCGGCGGTACAGGGCGGCAATGAGCAGTTCTTC.

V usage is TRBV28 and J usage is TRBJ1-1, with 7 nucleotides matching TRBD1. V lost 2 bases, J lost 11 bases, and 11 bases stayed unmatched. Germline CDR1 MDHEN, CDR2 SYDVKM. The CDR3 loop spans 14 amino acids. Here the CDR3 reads CASSLALTGRDAFF. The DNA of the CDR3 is TGTGCCAGCAGTTTAGCCCTGACAGGGAGGGATGCTTTCTTT. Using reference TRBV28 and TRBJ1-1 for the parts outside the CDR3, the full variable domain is DVKVTQSSRYLVKRTGEKVFLECVQDMDHENMFWYRQDPGLGLRLIYFSYDVKMKEKGDIPEGYSVSREKKERFSLILESASTNQTSMYLCASSLALTGRDAFFGQGTRLTVV.

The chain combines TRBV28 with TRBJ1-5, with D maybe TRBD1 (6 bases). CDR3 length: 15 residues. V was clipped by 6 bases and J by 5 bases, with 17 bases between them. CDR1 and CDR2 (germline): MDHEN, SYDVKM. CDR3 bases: TGTGCCAGCAGACACTTAAAGGGGGTAGATCAGCCCCAGCATTTT. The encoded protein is CASRHLKGVDQPQHF.

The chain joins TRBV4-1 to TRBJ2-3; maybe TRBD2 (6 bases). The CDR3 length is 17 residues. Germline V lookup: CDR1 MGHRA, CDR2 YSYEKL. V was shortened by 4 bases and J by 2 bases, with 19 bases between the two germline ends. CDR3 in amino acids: CASSPIAVGYTTDTQYF. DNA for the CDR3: TGCGCCAGCAGCCCCATAGCGGTGGGCTACACCACAGATACGCAGTATTTT.